The sequence of this TCR beta chain was determined in a study of sequential checkpoint blockade in melanoma. As for the study in general: After both sequences, patients received maintenance nivolumab.

Treatment in this sample: randomized to nivolumab then ipilimumab (arm A) or the reverse (arm B). DNA-damaging chemotherapy had not been given to any patient beforehand. From thawed PBMCs, live CD3+CD8+ cells negative for CD19 and CD56 were sorted. Sequenced by immunoSEQ multiplex PCR; TCRdb stores in-frame clones only, minus some. The table records 8,000 or so clones, 90% of them present only once. Sequences were derived from CD8+ T cells sorted from blood (inferred from file names), sampled from a patient given nivolumab and ipilimumab in sequence. The receptor was isolated from a human donor with melanoma.

CDR3 residues: CASSLCQDRGHYSNQPQHF. CDR3 DNA sequence: TGTGCCAGCAGCTTATGTCAGGACAGGGGGCACTATAGCAATCAGCCCCAGCATTTT. This rearrangement joins TRBV7-3 to TRBJ1-5, with TRBD1 matching 11 bases. This CDR3 spans 19 amino acids. Germline loops: CDR1 SGHTA, CDR2 FQGTGA. V gave up 2 bases and J gave up 0 bases; unmatched junction bases: 9.